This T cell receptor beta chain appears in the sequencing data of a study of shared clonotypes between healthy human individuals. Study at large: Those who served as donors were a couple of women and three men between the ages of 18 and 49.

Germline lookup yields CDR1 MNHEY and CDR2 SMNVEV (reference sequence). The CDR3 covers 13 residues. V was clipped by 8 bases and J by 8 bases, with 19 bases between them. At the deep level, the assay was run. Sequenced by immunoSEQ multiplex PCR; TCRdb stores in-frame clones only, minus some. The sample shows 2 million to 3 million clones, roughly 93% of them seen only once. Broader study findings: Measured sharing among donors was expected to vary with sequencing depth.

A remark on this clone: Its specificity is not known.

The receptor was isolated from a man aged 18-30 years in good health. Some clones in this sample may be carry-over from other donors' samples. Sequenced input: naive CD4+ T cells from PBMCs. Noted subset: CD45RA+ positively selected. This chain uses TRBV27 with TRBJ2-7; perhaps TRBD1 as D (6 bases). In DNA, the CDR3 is TGTGCCAGCCAACGGACAGCTACGTGGAAGCAGTACTTC. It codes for CASQRTATWKQYF.